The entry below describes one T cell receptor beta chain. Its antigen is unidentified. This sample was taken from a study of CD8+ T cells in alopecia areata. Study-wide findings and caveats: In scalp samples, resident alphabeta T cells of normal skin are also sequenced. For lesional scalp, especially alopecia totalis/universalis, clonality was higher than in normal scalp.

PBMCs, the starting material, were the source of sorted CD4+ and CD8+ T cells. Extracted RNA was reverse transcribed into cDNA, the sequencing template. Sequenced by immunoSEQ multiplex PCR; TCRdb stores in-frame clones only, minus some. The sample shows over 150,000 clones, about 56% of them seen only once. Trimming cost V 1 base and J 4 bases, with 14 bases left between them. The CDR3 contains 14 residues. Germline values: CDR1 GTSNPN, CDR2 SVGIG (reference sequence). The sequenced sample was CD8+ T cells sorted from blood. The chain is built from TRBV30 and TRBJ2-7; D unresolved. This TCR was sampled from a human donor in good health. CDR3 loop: CAWSEEGREYEQYF. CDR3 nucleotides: TGTGCCTGGAGTGAAGAAGGCAGAGAGTACGAGCAGTACTTC.